This TCR beta chain was identified during a study of T-cell memory formation after mild COVID-19. Study-level findings and limits: Clonal second-wave expansions that peaked on day 37 had unconfirmed SARS-CoV-2 specificity.

The CDR3 contains 16 residues. The V gene end was trimmed by 6 bases and the J gene end by 2 bases; junction bases not matched to a gene: 10. With respect to this clonotype: As yet, its antigen is unknown.

MiXCR, applied by TCRdb to the 5' RACE reads, yields one record per CDR3 protein. Counted here are around 180,000 distinct CDR3 sequences, roughly 17% occurring once; the ten biggest clones make up around 1.9%. The material sequenced was PBMCs or a T cell subset sorted from them (not recorded which). The chain uses TRBV12-3 or TRBV12-4 and TRBJ2-1, with 7 bases matching TRBD2. This TCR derives from an adult woman who had mild COVID-19 (a few samples of this study predate the infection). Cell type and time point are not known. The CDR3 DNA reads as TGTGCCAGCAGCACAGGCTACGGGGGGACCTACAATGAGCAGTTCTTC. Translating gives CASSTGYGGTYNEQFF.